The clone carrying this TCR beta chain was picked up many times. The antigen is unknown. Individual cDNA molecules each received unique molecular identifiers attached to them. TCRdb re-analysed the 5' RACE reads in MiXCR, keeping a single row per CDR3 protein. The sample consists of roughly 64,000 distinct CDR3 sequences, under 15% of them appearing once. This sample was taken from a study of early T cells in non-severe SARS-CoV-2 infection. Study-wide points: Matches to VDJdb favored anti-spike CD8 responses and missed private and CD4 specificities.

Germline CDR1 and CDR2: SGHAT and FQNNGV. The CDR3 covers 16 residues. The trim removed 5 bases at V and 0 bases at J, leaving 8 bases unmatched. The sequencing input was whole blood. This receptor was identified in an adult who was a healthcare worker with PCR-confirmed SARS-CoV-2 infection or an uninfected control (not recorded which). The chain combines TRBV11-2 with TRBJ2-3; 7 bases line up with TRBD1. The CDR3 DNA reads as TGTGCCAGCAGCCCCGGGACAGTACCTAGCACAGATACGCAGTATTTT. This gives the protein CASSPGTVPSTDTQYF.